These 4 T cell receptor beta chains originate from one sample sequenced in a study of T cells in Graves' hyperthyroidism and ophthalmopathy. The investigators amplified TCR beta CDR3 regions from RNA transcripts. Initially, a first-round RT-PCR of the TCR CDR3 employed the HTBI primer set. Each CDR3 protein gets one entry after TCRdb re-called the multiplex PCR reads with MiXCR. The repertoire holds around 800,000 distinct CDR3 sequences, with over 35% as singletons. The specimen was blood. Receptors originate from a man in his late teens or twenties with Graves' hyperthyroidism.

As regards this clonotype: At one end the junction does not follow the germline gene, possibly because of a read error. The chain combines TRBV4-1 with TRBJ1-5; maybe TRBD1 (5 bases). Germline V gene lookup returns CDR1 MGHRA and CDR2 YSYEKL. This CDR3 is 17 amino acids long. CDR3 coding DNA: TGTGCCAGCAGCCAAGATGGGACGGGGAAATCGGGACAGCCCCAGCATTTT. Protein product: CASSQDGTGKSGQPQHF.

The genes are TRBV16 and TRBJ1-5; a possible D gene is TRBD1 (6 bases). The CDR3 loop spans 16 amino acids. Germline assignment: CDR1 KGHSY and CDR2 FQNENV. V was pared by 8 bases and J by 1 base, with 18 bases between. CDR3 loop: CASSPLAGTSNQPQHF. The CDR3 DNA sequence: TGTGCCAGCTCACCACTCGCCGGGACAAGCAATCAGCCCCAGCATTTT.

The chain uses TRBV20-1 and TRBJ2-2, with D perhaps TRBD2 (6 bases). The ends were cut back, 2 bases at V and 6 bases at J, with 10 bases in the middle. Germline loops: CDR1 DFQATT, CDR2 SNEGSKA (reference sequence). The CDR3 covers 13 residues. The CDR3 nucleotides read TGCAGTGCTAGACTGGACTACGCCGGGGAGCTGTTTTTT. It specifies CSARLDYAGELFF.

This clonotype showed up many times. The J gene is TRBJ1-1, the V gene TRBV7-6; D may be TRBD1 (5 bases). The CDR3 is 14 amino acids. Deletions cut 5 bases from V and 4 bases from J, with 14 bases between. Germline loops: CDR1 SGHVS, CDR2 FNYEAQ. The DNA for the CDR3 is TGTGCCAGCAGCGAGACCGTACAGGCCACTGAAGCTTTCTTT. The encoded protein is CASSETVQATEAFF.